This T cell receptor beta chain was identified during a study of CD8+CD57+ T cells in acquired aplastic anemia. In the study overall: Read counts for CD4+ cells (from healthy donors) averaged approximately 10 million. Study outcomes and limitations: Any difference that existed in CD8+ Simpson's diversity between patients and controls was not significant.

CDR3 and TCR beta VDJ profiling relied on a genomic DNA template. MiXCR, run by TCRdb on the reads, gives a single entry per CDR3 protein. The table shows approximately 200,000 distinct CDR3 sequences, with around half occurring only once. The germline V and J ends were trimmed by 2 bases and 3 bases, with 11 bases remaining between them. Per germline, CDR1 SGHTA and CDR2 FQGNSA. The CDR3 runs to 15 residues. This clonotype has ten or more counts. Its antigen is unknown. Sequencing was carried out using sorted CD4+, CD8+, or CD8+CD57+ T cells (not recorded which) from PBMCs. This receptor was obtained from a human donor in good health, serving as a control. V and J are TRBV7-2 and TRBJ2-1; D remains ambiguous. The CDR3 sequence: CASSLTRGFYNEQFF. The DNA of the CDR3 is TGTGCCAGCAGCTTAACTCGCGGATTCTACAATGAGCAGTTCTTC.